A single sample is the source of the 11 T cell receptor beta chains below, sequenced in a study of T cell responses to AZD1222 COVID-19 vaccine. Only in-frame clones appear in the TCRdb table, and some are missing; sequencing was by immunoSEQ multiplex PCR. Here the sample spans 150,000 to 200,000 clones, 75% to 90% being singletons. Sequenced material: peripheral blood, taken on day 0 of AZD1222 vaccination. All receptors come from an adult in good health.

J is TRBJ2-3 and V is TRBV11-3, with D perhaps matching TRBD2 (5 bases). V shed 2 bases and J shed 5 bases, with 14 bases lying between them. The CDR3 has 15 residues. Per the germline V gene, CDR1 is SGHNT and CDR2 is YENEEA. For the CDR3, the DNA is TGTGCCAGCAGCTTATCAGCTAGCTTGGGAGATACGCAGTATTTT. Residues: CASSLSASLGDTQYF.

This clone was observed once. V is TRBV11-2 and J is TRBJ2-5; D is perhaps TRBD1 (5 bases). V lost 3 bases to trimming and J lost 5 bases, with 7 bases between them. The CDR3 extends over 12 amino acids. Germline values: CDR1 SGHAT, CDR2 FQNNGV. The CDR3 reads CASSFWGETQYF. CDR3 in DNA: TGTGCCAGCAGCTTTTGGGGCGAGACCCAGTACTTC.

This clone was observed a handful of times. The chain combines TRBV28 with TRBJ1-5; no definite D call. Trimming pared 6 bases from V and 3 bases from J, leaving 12 bases between. This CDR3 region has 14 residues. Germline CDR1 is MDHEN and CDR2 is SYDVKM. The CDR3 sequence: CASSPAHSNQPQHF. In nucleotides, the CDR3 is TGTGCCAGCAGCCCCGCACATTCCAATCAGCCCCAGCATTTT. Variable domain in full (rest from reference TRBV28 and TRBJ1-5): DVKVTQSSRYLVKRTGEKVFLECVQDMDHENMFWYRQDPGLGLRLIYFSYDVKMKEKGDIPEGYSVSREKKERFSLILESASTNQTSMYLCASSPAHSNQPQHFGDGTRLSIL.

The V and J genes are TRBV28 and TRBJ1-1; 7 bases map to TRBD1. The CDR3 has 14 amino acids. With 1 base clipped from V and 7 bases from J, the junction kept 6 bases outside the gene matches. Germline V gives CDR1 MDHEN, CDR2 SYDVKM. The CDR3 here is CASSLYAGGNEAFF. For the CDR3, the DNA is TGTGCCAGCAGTTTATATGCAGGGGGAAATGAAGCTTTCTTT.

The chain couples TRBV25-1 to TRBJ1-4; D perhaps matches TRBD1 (5 bases). Germline lookup yields CDR1 MGHDK and CDR2 SYGVNS. The V end was cut by 6 bases, the J end by 8 bases, with 13 bases between. The CDR3 is made up of 13 amino acids. CDR3 amino acids: CASRGPGREKLFF. The CDR3, as DNA: TGTGCCAGCAGGGGACCCGGAAGGGAAAAACTGTTTTTT.

The chain combines TRBV11-2 with TRBJ1-2; no clear D gene. Trimming pared 0 bases from V and 3 bases from J, leaving 11 bases between. The CDR3 covers 15 residues. Germline values: CDR1 SGHAT, CDR2 FQNNGV. The CDR3: CASSLERFSYYGYTF. In DNA, the CDR3 is TGTGCCAGCAGCTTAGAGAGGTTCTCTTACTATGGCTACACCTTC. The full variable domain, its missing parts supplied by reference TRBV11-2 and TRBJ1-2, is EAGVAQSPRYKIIEKRQSVAFWCNPISGHATLYWYQQILGQGPKLLIQFQNNGVVDDSQLPKDRFSAERLKGVDSTLKIQPAKLEDSAVYLCASSLERFSYYGYTFGSGTRLTVV.

This chain connects TRBV4-1 to TRBJ1-6; weak D call: TRBD1 (6 bases). CDR3 size: 15 residues. The germline CDR1 and CDR2 sequences are MGHRA and YSYEKL. V was pared by 3 bases and J by 8 bases, with 14 bases between. CDR3 coding DNA: TGCGCCAGCAGCCATGTCAGGGGCGACGATTCACCCCTCCACTTT. Translating gives CASSHVRGDDSPLHF.

The chain uses TRBV4-1 and TRBJ2-7, with 8 bases lining up with TRBD2. The CDR3 covers 16 residues. Looked up from germline, CDR1 is MGHRA and CDR2 is YSYEKL. V lost 0 bases and J lost 0; bases outside the gene matches: 4. As DNA, the CDR3 is TGCGCCAGCAGCCAAGATGGGCGGGAGGACTCCTACGAGCAGTACTTC. Its protein product is CASSQDGREDSYEQYF.

J is TRBJ1-1 and V is TRBV28, with 8 bases fitting TRBD1. Trimming removed 6 bases from V and 4 bases from J; junction bases left unmatched: 4. CDR1 is MDHEN and CDR2 is SYDVKM in the germline V gene. CDR3 length: 13 amino acids. Written as DNA, the CDR3 is TGTGCCAGCAGGGACAGGGTGGCCACTGAAGCTTTCTTT. Protein: CASRDRVATEAFF. Full variable domain (remainder filled in from reference TRBV28 and TRBJ1-1): DVKVTQSSRYLVKRTGEKVFLECVQDMDHENMFWYRQDPGLGLRLIYFSYDVKMKEKGDIPEGYSVSREKKERFSLILESASTNQTSMYLCASRDRVATEAFFGQGTRLTVV.

The V gene is TRBV11-2, the J gene TRBJ1-3; the D is unclear. V lost 5 bases to trimming and J lost 0 bases, with 17 bases between them. The germline V gene has CDR1 SGHAT and CDR2 FQNNGV. The CDR3 spans 17 residues. The CDR3 sequence: CASSPNMHKISGNTIYF. The DNA of the CDR3 is TGTGCCAGCAGCCCTAACATGCACAAAATCTCTGGAAACACCATATATTTT. Full variable domain (rest looked up from reference TRBV11-2 and TRBJ1-3): EAGVAQSPRYKIIEKRQSVAFWCNPISGHATLYWYQQILGQGPKLLIQFQNNGVVDDSQLPKDRFSAERLKGVDSTLKIQPAKLEDSAVYLCASSPNMHKISGNTIYFGEGSWLTVV.

This clone has only one observation. V usage is TRBV29-1 and J usage is TRBJ2-7, with D perhaps matching TRBD2 (6 bases). CDR1 SQVTM and CDR2 ANQGSEA come from the germline V gene. The length of the CDR3 is 15 residues. V was shortened by 0 bases and J by 2 bases, with 14 bases between the two germline ends. This CDR3 reads CSVEDEAGGAYEQYF. The CDR3 DNA sequence: TGCAGCGTTGAAGATGAGGCCGGGGGAGCCTACGAGCAGTACTTC.